The 24 T cell receptor beta chains listed next were all sequenced from one sample in a study of response to subunit inactivated influenza vaccine. TCRdb called the RT-PCR reads again in MiXCR, with one record for every CDR3 protein. The table includes some 500,000 distinct CDR3 sequences, approximately 15% detected once. The sequencing used CD4+ T cells sorted from PBMCs, collected about 23 months after vaccination. The origin of the receptors is a man aged 50 to 69 who received an inactivated influenza vaccine.

The J gene is TRBJ2-2, the V gene TRBV5-4; 10 bases fit TRBD2. The CDR3 covers 16 residues. Per germline, CDR1 SGHNT and CDR2 YYREEE (reference sequence). Unmatched junction bases numbered 4, after V lost 3 bases and J lost 2 bases. The DNA of the CDR3 is TGTGCCAGCAGCTCCGGGACTAGCGCTAACACCGGGGAGCTGTTTTTT. Its translation is CASSSGTSANTGELFF.

This clonotype occurred a few times. The chain employs TRBV7-8 and TRBJ2-1, with D possibly TRBD2 on 5 matching bases. The CDR3 has 16 residues. The V end was cut by 5 bases, the J end by 1 base, with 15 bases between. The germline gives CDR1 SGHVS, CDR2 FQNEAQ. CDR3 nucleotide sequence: TGTGCCAGCAGCCGGGTCGCTAGCCGATCCTACAATGAGCAGTTCTTC. Its protein is CASSRVASRSYNEQFF.

This clonotype was seen a handful of times. The chain employs TRBV10-3 and TRBJ2-1, with TRBD2 matching 8 bases. The CDR3 has 15 residues. J was trimmed by 5 bases and V by 2 bases; bases with no gene match: 5. Looked up from germline, CDR1 is ENHRY and CDR2 is SYGVKD. CDR3 nucleotide sequence: TGTGCCATCAGTGAGCGACTAGCGCTAGACAATGAGCAGTTCTTC. This translates into CAISERLALDNEQFF.

This clonotype was observed a few times. The rearrangement links TRBV6-2 or TRBV6-3 to TRBJ1-1; 9 nucleotides match TRBD1. V was pared by 3 bases and J by 4 bases, with 6 bases of the junction left unmatched. The CDR3 totals 15 residues. Germline CDR1 is MNHEY and CDR2 is SVGEGT. CDR3 in amino acids: CASSYTGQGRTEAFF. The DNA of the CDR3 is TGTGCCAGCAGTTATACGGGACAGGGACGCACTGAAGCTTTCTTT.

The chain is built from TRBV20-1 and TRBJ1-4, with D tentatively TRBD1 (5 bases). The CDR3 loop spans 16 amino acids. Germline CDR1 DFQATT, CDR2 SNEGSKA (reference sequence). V dropped 0 bases and J dropped 5 bases, with 16 bases sitting between them. The CDR3 loop reads CSARERGALGNEKLFF. The DNA of the CDR3 is TGCAGTGCTAGAGAGAGAGGGGCCCTAGGGAATGAAAAACTGTTTTTT.

The rearrangement joins TRBV20-1 to TRBJ2-7; maybe TRBD1 (6 bases). V shed 3 bases and J shed 3 bases, with 15 bases lying between them. This CDR3 is 14 amino acids long. The germline V gene encodes CDR1 DFQATT and CDR2 SNEGSKA (reference sequence). The CDR3 region is CSARGAPGHYEQYF. The CDR3 nucleotides read TGCAGTGCTAGGGGGGCTCCCGGGCACTACGAGCAGTACTTC.

This chain links TRBV6-5 with TRBJ2-7; 10 nucleotides agree with TRBD1. Germline V gives CDR1 MNHEY, CDR2 SVGAGI. This CDR3 is 15 amino acids long. The V gene end was trimmed by 0 bases and the J gene end by 3 bases; junction bases not matched to a gene: 2. The CDR3 DNA reads as TGTGCCAGCAGTTACTCAGGGACAGGGGTCTACGAGCAGTACTTC. It codes for CASSYSGTGVYEQYF.

The rearrangement joins TRBV6-5 to TRBJ1-2; 8 positions match TRBD1. V lost 0 bases, J lost 8 bases, and 8 bases stayed unmatched. From germline, CDR1 is MNHEY and CDR2 SVGAGI. The CDR3 runs 15 residues. CDR3 nucleotides: TGTGCCAGCAGTTACTCGGGCAGGGGGCAAATAGGCTACACCTTC. Protein product: CASSYSGRGQIGYTF.

Ten or more counts support this clonotype. The J gene is TRBJ2-5, the V gene TRBV10-3, with D unclear. This CDR3 is built from 16 residues. Germline loops: CDR1 ENHRY, CDR2 SYGVKD. The ends were cut back, 0 bases at V and 3 bases at J, with 14 bases in the middle. This chain's CDR3 is CAISESGDSHKETQYF. Written as DNA, the CDR3 is TGTGCCATCAGTGAGTCCGGTGACTCACACAAAGAGACCCAGTACTTC.

The chain couples TRBV20-1 to TRBJ1-4, with TRBD1 identical over 7 bases. Trimming cost V 0 bases and J 8 bases; bases outside gene matches: 6. Per the germline V gene, CDR1 is DFQATT and CDR2 is SNEGSKA (reference sequence). The CDR3 runs 14 residues. The CDR3 loop reads CSARDLAGGEKLFF. The CDR3 nucleotides are TGCAGTGCTAGAGATTTGGCAGGGGGAGAAAAACTGTTTTTT.

This clonotype was counted many times. The chain couples TRBV20-1 to TRBJ1-4, with TRBD1 as a possible D gene (5 bases). The V gene's germline CDR1 is DFQATT and CDR2 SNEGSKA (reference sequence). V lost 3 bases to trimming and J lost 8 bases, with 16 bases between them. The CDR3 consists of 14 residues. CDR3 nucleotide sequence: TGCAGTGCTAGTATCCAGACAGCGGGAGAAAAACTGTTTTTT. Translating it yields CSASIQTAGEKLFF.

This clonotype has ten or more counts. V and J are TRBV5-1 and TRBJ2-2, with D tentatively TRBD1 (6 bases). Trimming removed 0 bases from V and 1 base from J, with 10 bases in between. Germline-derived CDR1 and CDR2 are SGHRS and YFSETQ. The CDR3 covers 16 residues. In DNA form, the CDR3 reads TGCGCCAGCAGCTTGGCGTCGGGACAGAACACCGGGGAGCTGTTTTTT. Translation: CASSLASGQNTGELFF.

This clonotype was counted ten times or more. V gene TRBV20-1 combines with J gene TRBJ2-3; D gene uncertain. The ends were cut back, 6 bases at V and 2 bases at J, with 9 bases in the middle. Germline V lookup: CDR1 DFQATT, CDR2 SNEGSKA (reference sequence). The CDR3 contains 12 residues. The DNA of the CDR3 is TGCAGTGCCTTGGAAAACACAGATACGCAGTATTTT. Translation: CSALENTDTQYF.

This clonotype was observed a handful of times. The chain has TRBV3-1 and TRBJ2-1; TRBD1 aligns across 8 bases. V dropped 4 bases and J dropped 6; count of bases not matched to a gene: 8. The CDR3 is 15 amino acids. Per germline, CDR1 LGHDT and CDR2 YNNKEL (reference sequence). In nucleotides, the CDR3 is TGTGCCAGCAGCCGCTTCTGGACAGGGTCCAATGAGCAGTTCTTC. It is translated as CASSRFWTGSNEQFF.

The table lists this clonotype with many counts. V and J are TRBV12-3 or TRBV12-4 and TRBJ1-5; D might be TRBD1 (5 bases). V lost 5 bases to trimming and J lost 1 base, with 15 bases between them. This CDR3 has 16 amino acids. CDR3 nucleotide sequence: TGTGCCAGCAGTCCCTGGGACCTGGGGAGCAATCAGCCCCAGCATTTT. Amino acid sequence: CASSPWDLGSNQPQHF.

In its sample, this clonotype was seen a few times. The chain combines TRBV7-2 with TRBJ1-3; 8 bases map to TRBD1. This CDR3 has 16 amino acids. Trimming at V came to 3 bases and at J to 3 bases, leaving 7 bases not matched to a gene. Germline CDR1 SGHTA, CDR2 FQGNSA. The DNA for the CDR3 is TGTGCCAGCAGCTTTACCCGGACAGGGAGTGGAAACACCATATATTTT. Translating gives CASSFTRTGSGNTIYF.

This clonotype occurred a few times. The rearrangement joins TRBV20-1 to TRBJ1-6; tentatively, D is TRBD1 (5 bases). Germline V CDR1 and CDR2: DFQATT, SNEGSKA (reference sequence). Trimming took off 4 bases at V and 2 bases at J, with 9 bases between the two ends. This CDR3 region has 14 residues. The CDR3 loop reads CSANRDAYNSPLHF. As DNA, the CDR3 is TGCAGTGCTAATCGGGACGCCTATAATTCACCCCTCCACTTT.

The V and J genes are TRBV20-1 and TRBJ1-2; D not resolved. CDR1 and CDR2 (germline): DFQATT, SNEGSKA (reference sequence). V lost 5 bases to trimming and J lost 4 bases, with 14 bases between them. CDR3 length: 13 amino acids. CDR3 DNA: TGCAGTGCTGGGGTTGGGCCTGGCTATGGCTACACCTTC. Amino acid sequence: CSAGVGPGYGYTF.

This clonotype was observed a handful of times. This sequence joins TRBV12-3 or TRBV12-4 and TRBJ2-1; D is perhaps TRBD2 (5 bases). There are 16 residues in the CDR3. V lost 5 bases and J lost 2, with 16 bases in between. For the CDR3, the DNA is TGTGCCAGCAGTCATCGGGCGGGCCCTCCCTACAATGAGCAGTTCTTC. Translation: CASSHRAGPPYNEQFF.

The CDR3, as DNA: TGTGCCAGCAGCTTGATAGCAAGGGGGAATTTGGCCGGGGAGCTGTTTTTT. It yields the protein CASSLIARGNLAGELFF. V gene TRBV7-6 combines with J gene TRBJ2-2; tentative D call: TRBD1 (6 bases). The V end was cut by 3 bases, the J end by 6 bases, with 20 bases between. Germline V gene lookup returns CDR1 SGHVS and CDR2 FNYEAQ. There are 17 residues in the CDR3.

This clonotype was seen more than once but under ten times. J is TRBJ2-3 and V is TRBV20-1; D gene unclear. CDR3 length: 11 residues. Germline V gene lookup returns CDR1 DFQATT and CDR2 SNEGSKA (reference sequence). Trimming took off 3 bases at V and 4 bases at J, with 5 bases between the two ends. The CDR3 DNA reads TGCAGTGCTAGCCGGGCAGATACGCAGTATTTT. Translating it yields CSASRADTQYF.

The J gene is TRBJ2-4, the V gene TRBV2; TRBD1 matches 10 bases. The CDR3 totals 13 residues. V trimming: 7 bases; J trimming: 6 bases; junction bases outside the gene matches: 3. In germline, CDR1 is SNHLY, CDR2 FYNNEI. CDR3 in amino acids: CASKGQGLNIQYF. The CDR3, as DNA: TGTGCCAGCAAGGGACAGGGGTTAAACATTCAGTACTTC.

This clonotype came up a few times. The chain has TRBV10-3 and TRBJ2-1; no firm D call. The germline CDR1 and CDR2 sequences are ENHRY and SYGVKD. The V gene lost 11 bases and the J gene lost 4 bases, with 18 bases spanning the gap. This CDR3 region has 14 residues. The CDR3 nucleotides are TGTGCCTCAAGGGCTCCCCCGATTTACAATGAGCAGTTCTTC. It translates to CASRAPPIYNEQFF.

This clonotype was counted a few times. The CDR3 DNA follows: TGTGCCAGCAGTTACTCGATCTCCCACTCTGGAAACACCATATATTTT. Its protein is CASSYSISHSGNTIYF. V and J are TRBV6-5 and TRBJ1-3; D is unclear. CDR3 length: 16 residues. Trimming cost V 0 bases and J 0 bases, with 9 bases left between them. In germline, CDR1 is MNHEY, CDR2 SVGAGI.